This record looks at one TCR beta chain sequence and its context. This record belongs to a study of blood T cell repertoires in COVID-19. Study details: The United States, Italy and Spain supplied acute and convalescent COVID-19 samples. Sources were T cells, B-cell-depleted T cells, or PBMCs; the material itself was cDNA or gDNA.

Germline lookup yields CDR1 MNHNY and CDR2 SVGAGI (reference sequence). Trimming cost V 0 bases and J 1 base, with 6 bases left between them. This CDR3 has 14 amino acids. Authors' methods: Reference gene primer amplification in the assay estimated nucleated cell counts. Assay used: immunoSEQ multiplex PCR; TCRdb lists only in-frame clones, some missing. D and trimming come from the DNA, and the V and J calls and clone size come from that table. Among approximately 250,000 clones listed, approximately 86% were seen once. V gene TRBV6-6 combines with J gene TRBJ1-1; no clear D gene. The origin of this receptor is a man aged 25-45 years with active or convalescent COVID-19. Sequencing used peripheral blood. Here the CDR3 DNA reads TGTGCCAGCAGTTACTCGTCACAGAACACTGAAGCTTTCTTT. Its protein is CASSYSSQNTEAFF.